Listed below are T cell receptor beta chains from one sample, sequenced in a study of T-cell memory formation after mild COVID-19. TCRdb analysed the 5' RACE reads with MiXCR anew, one entry per CDR3 protein. The repertoire holds 450,000 to 650,000 distinct CDR3 sequences, with roughly 22% as singletons. Material for sequencing was PBMCs or a T cell subset sorted from them (not recorded which). These TCRs come from an adult woman who had mild COVID-19 (a few samples of this study predate the infection). Cell type and time point are not known. Each CDR3 is given with its conserved first and last residue. D genes are given only for firm matches. Clone size is stated in some rows and not others, as once, few, many or a class when expanded.

TGCAGCGCCTTTTCGGCCGCGAACACCGGGGAGCTGTTTTTT	CSAFSAANTGELFF	.	TRBJ2-2	.	TRBV29-1
TGTGCCAGCAGCGTAGTCTCCACCTTGAACACTGAAGCTTTCTTT	CASSVVSTLNTEAFF	few	TRBJ1-1	.	TRBV9
TGCAGCGTTGAAGATGGTGCAGGCTACGAGCAGTACTTC	CSVEDGAGYEQYF	few	TRBJ2-7	.	TRBV29-1
TGTGCCAGCTCACCCAAATCAGCAGGTGAGCAGTACTTC	CASSPKSAGEQYF	.	TRBJ2-7	.	TRBV18
TGCAGCGTTGAATGGCCCGAAGGGACGGGGAACACTGAAGCTTTCTTT	CSVEWPEGTGNTEAFF	few	TRBJ1-1	.	TRBV29-1
TGTGCCAGCAGCCCCCCTCCGGGAGGCACCGGGGAGCTGTTTTTT	CASSPPPGGTGELFF	few	TRBJ2-2	TRBD2	TRBV7-6
TGTGCCAGCAGCTCATTATGGGCAGCAAACACTGAAGCTTTCTTT	CASSSLWAANTEAFF	few	TRBJ1-1	.	TRBV5-5
TGTGCCAGCAGCTTAGGCGGGGGGTCAGCTTTCTTT	CASSLGGGSAFF	.	TRBJ1-1	.	TRBV7-9
TGTGCCAGCAGTTTAGCCCCGGCGGGGGGGGCCAACGTCCTGACTTTC	CASSLAPAGGANVLTF	.	TRBJ2-6	.	TRBV12-3/TRBV12-4
TGCGCCAGTACCGGGACGGCTAACACTGAAGCTTTCTTT	CASTGTANTEAFF	.	TRBJ1-1	.	TRBV5-1
TGTGCCAGCAAGGGCTTCCCCCGGGATCCTGAGCAGTTCTTC	CASKGFPRDPEQFF	few	TRBJ2-1	.	TRBV25-1
TGTGCCAGCAGCTACAATAGCGGGAGGGGAGAGACCCAGTACTTC	CASSYNSGRGETQYF	.	TRBJ2-5	TRBD2	TRBV7-2
TGCGCCAGCAGTGGACAGGGACACACCGGGGAGCTGTTTTTT	CASSGQGHTGELFF	.	TRBJ2-2	TRBD1	TRBV5-1
TGTGCCAGCAGCTGGCGACAGGGAGCCCTCACAGATACGCAGTATTTT	CASSWRQGALTDTQYF	few	TRBJ2-3	TRBD1	TRBV7-9
TGTGCCAGCAGCTTACCCCCCGGTCATCAAGAGACCCAGTACTTC	CASSLPPGHQETQYF	few	TRBJ2-5	.	TRBV7-9
TGCGCCAGCAGCCACCCGGACAGAATCTACAATGAGCAGTTCTTC	CASSHPDRIYNEQFF	.	TRBJ2-1	.	TRBV4-1
TGTGCCATCAGGAAGACAGGGATAGACATCACAGATACGCAGTATTTT	CAIRKTGIDITDTQYF	.	TRBJ2-3	TRBD1	TRBV10-3
TGCAGTGCTAGGGACAGGGGGAACACTGAAGCTTTCTTT	CSARDRGNTEAFF	.	TRBJ1-1	TRBD1	TRBV20-1
TGTGCCAGCAGCTTAGGGGGACTAGCTGCCCAAGAGACCCAGTACTTC	CASSLGGLAAQETQYF	few	TRBJ2-5	TRBD2	TRBV7-2
TGTGCCAGCTCACCAGACAGGGGGAGCAACACTGAAGCTTTCTTT	CASSPDRGSNTEAFF	few	TRBJ1-1	TRBD1	TRBV18
TGTGCCAGCAGCGTAGGACCGCAGGTGGCCTACGAGCAGTACTTC	CASSVGPQVAYEQYF	few	TRBJ2-7	.	TRBV9
TGTGCCAGCAGTTCGGAAATGGGGTCGGGCACTGAAGCTTTCTTT	CASSSEMGSGTEAFF	.	TRBJ1-1	.	TRBV6-2/TRBV6-3
TGTGCCAGCAGTTTGAATGTACGCGGAGGTGAGCAGTACTTC	CASSLNVRGGEQYF	few	TRBJ2-7	.	TRBV27
TGCAGCGTTGAACCGTTCCAAGAGACCCAGTACTTC	CSVEPFQETQYF	few	TRBJ2-5	.	TRBV29-1
TGCGCCAGCAGCCAAGACCCGTCGGGCCTCCCTAGCGGGCCCTACAATGAGCAGTTCTTC	CASSQDPSGLPSGPYNEQFF	.	TRBJ2-1	TRBD2	TRBV4-1
TGCGCCAGCAGCTTAGTGACGGCCGGAGGGGTCGGCTACACCTTC	CASSLVTAGGVGYTF	.	TRBJ1-2	.	TRBV5-1
TGTGCCAGCAGCGTATCTATAGCAGGGGTCGGGGAGACCCAGTACTTC	CASSVSIAGVGETQYF	few	TRBJ2-5	.	TRBV9
TGTGCCAGCAGTTATTCCAGACCTAGCGTACACGAGCAGTTCTTC	CASSYSRPSVHEQFF	.	TRBJ2-1	.	TRBV6-5
TGCAGTGCTAGAGACCCAACTCGAGCGGGGGGGATCTTAGCCAAAAACATTCAGTACTTC	CSARDPTRAGGILAKNIQYF	few	TRBJ2-4	TRBD2	TRBV20-1
TGTGCCAGCTCACCAAGGACAACGGACGGGGAGCTGTTTTTT	CASSPRTTDGELFF	.	TRBJ2-2	.	TRBV18
.	CASILGQEFYEQYF	.	TRBJ2-7	.	TRBV6-6
TGTGCCAGCAGCGGAACCGGGACACTAGTCTACAATGAGCAGTTCTTC	CASSGTGTLVYNEQFF	.	TRBJ2-1	.	TRBV9
TGTGCCAGCAGCCCCGAGGGGACTAGCGCCCGAGAGCAGTACTTC	CASSPEGTSAREQYF	few	TRBJ2-7	TRBD2	TRBV4-2
TGTGCCAGCAGCTTATGGGCGGGATCCCGCACAGATACGCAGTATTTT	CASSLWAGSRTDTQYF	.	TRBJ2-3	.	TRBV13
TGCAGTACGGTCCGGGGGGCAGATACGCAGTATTTT	CSTVRGADTQYF	few	TRBJ2-3	TRBD2	TRBV20-1
TGTGCCAGCAGCTTAGAACGTCGGGAAGCGGGGGATGTTGAGCAGTTCTTC	CASSLERREAGDVEQFF	.	TRBJ2-1	TRBD2	TRBV7-6
TGCGCCAGCAGCCGATTGACTAGCGGGGGGGCTCGGGAGCAGTACTTC	CASSRLTSGGAREQYF	few	TRBJ2-7	TRBD2	TRBV4-1
TGTGCCAGCAGCTCGGGACTAGCGGCTAACACCGGGGAGCTGTTTTTT	CASSSGLAANTGELFF	many	TRBJ2-2	TRBD2	TRBV11-2
TGCGCCAGCAGCCGAACTAGCGGGTCGAACACCGGGGAGCTGTTTTTT	CASSRTSGSNTGELFF	few	TRBJ2-2	TRBD2	TRBV5-1